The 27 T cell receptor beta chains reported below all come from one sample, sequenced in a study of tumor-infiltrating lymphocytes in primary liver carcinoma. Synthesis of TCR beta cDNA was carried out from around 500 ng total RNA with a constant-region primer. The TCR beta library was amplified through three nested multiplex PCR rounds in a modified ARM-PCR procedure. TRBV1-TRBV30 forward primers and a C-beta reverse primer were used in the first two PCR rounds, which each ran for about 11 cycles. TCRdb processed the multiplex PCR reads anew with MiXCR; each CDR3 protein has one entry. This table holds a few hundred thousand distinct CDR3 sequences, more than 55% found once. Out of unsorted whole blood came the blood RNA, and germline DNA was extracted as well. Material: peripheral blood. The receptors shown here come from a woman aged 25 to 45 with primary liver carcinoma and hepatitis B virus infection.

The CDR3 region is CSVTGTVPSNEKLFF. The CDR3, as DNA: TGCAGCGTTACAGGGACGGTGCCATCTAATGAAAAACTGTTTTTT. The chain is built from TRBV29-1 and TRBJ1-4, with D possibly being TRBD1 (6 bases). There are 15 residues in the CDR3. V lost 5 bases, J lost 3 bases, and 16 bases lay in between. Germline loops: CDR1 SQVTM, CDR2 ANQGSEA.

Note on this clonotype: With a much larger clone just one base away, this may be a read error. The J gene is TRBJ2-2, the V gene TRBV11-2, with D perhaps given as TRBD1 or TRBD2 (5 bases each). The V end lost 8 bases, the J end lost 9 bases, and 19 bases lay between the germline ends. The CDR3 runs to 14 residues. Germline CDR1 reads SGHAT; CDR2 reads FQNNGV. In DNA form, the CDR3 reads TGTGCCAGCGCCTTTGGACTCGGACATCGGGAGCTGTTTTTT. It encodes CASAFGLGHRELFF.

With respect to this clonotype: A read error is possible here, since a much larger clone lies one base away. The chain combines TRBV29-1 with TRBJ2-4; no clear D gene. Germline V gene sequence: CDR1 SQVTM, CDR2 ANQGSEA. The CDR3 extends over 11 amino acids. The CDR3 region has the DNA TGCAGCGTTGTAGTGACAAACATTCTGTACTTC. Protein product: CSVVVTNILYF.

The CDR3 sequence: CATSRRSGGRGELFF. The CDR3 nucleotides are TGTGCCACCAGCAGAAGATCCGGCGGGAGAGGGGAGCTGTTTTTT. The gene calls are TRBV15 and TRBJ2-2; TRBD2 matches 7 bases. Germline V gene sequence: CDR1 LNHNV, CDR2 YYDKDF (reference sequence). The trim removed 2 bases at V and 8 bases at J, leaving 8 bases unmatched. This CDR3 is built from 15 residues. The full variable domain, completed using reference TRBV15 and TRBJ2-2, is DAMVIQNPRYQVTQFGKPVTLSCSQTLNHNVMYWYQQKSSQAPKLLFHYYDKDFNNEADTPDNFQSRRPNTSFCFLDIRSPGLGDTAMYLCATSRRSGGRGELFFGEGSRLTVL.

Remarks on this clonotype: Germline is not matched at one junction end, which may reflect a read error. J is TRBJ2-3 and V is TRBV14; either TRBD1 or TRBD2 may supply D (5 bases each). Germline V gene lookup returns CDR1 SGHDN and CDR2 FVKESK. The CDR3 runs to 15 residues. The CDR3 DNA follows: TGTCCCAGCAGCCAATTCGGGACCTCCACAGATACGCAGTATTTT. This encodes CPSSQFGTSTDTQYF.

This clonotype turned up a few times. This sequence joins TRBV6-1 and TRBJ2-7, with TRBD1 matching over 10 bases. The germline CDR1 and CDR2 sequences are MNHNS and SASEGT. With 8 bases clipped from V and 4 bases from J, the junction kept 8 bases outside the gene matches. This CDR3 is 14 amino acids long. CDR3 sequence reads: CASAPGQGGYEQYF. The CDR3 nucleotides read TGTGCCAGCGCCCCAGGACAGGGGGGATACGAGCAGTACTTC.

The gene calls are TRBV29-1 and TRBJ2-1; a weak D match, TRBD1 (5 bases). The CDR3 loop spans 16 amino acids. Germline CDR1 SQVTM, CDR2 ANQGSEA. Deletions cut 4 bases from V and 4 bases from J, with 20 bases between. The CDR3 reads CSVVVPRVDNYNEQFF. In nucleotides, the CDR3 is TGCAGCGTTGTAGTGCCCAGGGTAGATAATTACAATGAGCAGTTCTTC.

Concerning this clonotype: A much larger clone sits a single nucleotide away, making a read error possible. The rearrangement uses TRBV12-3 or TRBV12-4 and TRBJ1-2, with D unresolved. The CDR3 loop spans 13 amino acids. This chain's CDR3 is CANSLSANYGYTF. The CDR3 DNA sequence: TGTGCCAACAGTTTGTCCGCTAACTATGGCTACACCTTC.

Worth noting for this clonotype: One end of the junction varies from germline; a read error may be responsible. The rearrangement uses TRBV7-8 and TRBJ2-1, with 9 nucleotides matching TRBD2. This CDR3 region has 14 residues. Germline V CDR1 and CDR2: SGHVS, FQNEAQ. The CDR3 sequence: CVSSGGSTYNEQFF. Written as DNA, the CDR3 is TGTGTCAGCAGCGGGGGGTCTACATACAATGAGCAGTTCTTC.

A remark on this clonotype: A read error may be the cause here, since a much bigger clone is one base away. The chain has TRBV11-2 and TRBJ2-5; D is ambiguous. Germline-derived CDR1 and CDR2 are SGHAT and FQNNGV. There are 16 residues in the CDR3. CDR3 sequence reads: CASSQPPNRLRETQHF. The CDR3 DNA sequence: TGTGCCAGCAGCCAACCACCAAATCGACTGAGAGAGACCCAGCACTTC.

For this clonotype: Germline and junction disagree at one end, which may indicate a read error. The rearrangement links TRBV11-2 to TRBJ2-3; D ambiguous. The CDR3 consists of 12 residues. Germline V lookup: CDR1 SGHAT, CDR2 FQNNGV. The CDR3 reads CAGSSCTDTQYF. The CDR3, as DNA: TGTGCCGGCAGCTCGTGCACAGATACACAGTATTTT.

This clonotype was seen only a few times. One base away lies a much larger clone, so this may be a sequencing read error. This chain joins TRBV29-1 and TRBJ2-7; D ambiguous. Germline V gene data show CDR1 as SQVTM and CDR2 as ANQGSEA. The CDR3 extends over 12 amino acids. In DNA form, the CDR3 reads TGCGGCGTTCTCGAATTCACCTACGAGCAGTACTTC. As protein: CGVLEFTYEQYF.

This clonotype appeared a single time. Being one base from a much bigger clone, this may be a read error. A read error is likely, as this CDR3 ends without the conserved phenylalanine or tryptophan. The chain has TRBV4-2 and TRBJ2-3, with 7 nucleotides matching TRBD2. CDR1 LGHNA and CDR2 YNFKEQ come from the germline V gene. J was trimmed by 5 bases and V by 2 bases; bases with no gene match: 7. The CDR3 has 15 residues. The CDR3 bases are TGTGCCAGCAGCCAACCGGGGGAGGGCGGAGATACGCAGTATCTT. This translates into CASSQPGEGGDTQYL.

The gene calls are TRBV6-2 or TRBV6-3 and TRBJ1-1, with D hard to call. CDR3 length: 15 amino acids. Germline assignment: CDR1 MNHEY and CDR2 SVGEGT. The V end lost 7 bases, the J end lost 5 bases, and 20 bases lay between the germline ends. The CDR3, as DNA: TGTGCCAGCATCCCCCGAGTAAGGTTTGGTACTGAAGCTTTCTTT. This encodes CASIPRVRFGTEAFF.

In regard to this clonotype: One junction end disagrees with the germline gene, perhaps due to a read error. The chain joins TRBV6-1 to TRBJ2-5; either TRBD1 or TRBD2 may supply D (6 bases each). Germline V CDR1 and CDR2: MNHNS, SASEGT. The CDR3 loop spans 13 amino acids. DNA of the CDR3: TGTGCCAGCACTCTAACAGGGTGGGAGGCCCAGTATTTC. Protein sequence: CASTLTGWEAQYF.

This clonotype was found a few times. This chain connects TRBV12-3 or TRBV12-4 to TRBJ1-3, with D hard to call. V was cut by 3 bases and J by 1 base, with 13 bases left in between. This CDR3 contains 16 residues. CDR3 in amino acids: CASSFNAIWSGNTIYF. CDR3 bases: TGTGCCAGCAGTTTTAATGCTATCTGGTCTGGAAACACCATATATTTT.

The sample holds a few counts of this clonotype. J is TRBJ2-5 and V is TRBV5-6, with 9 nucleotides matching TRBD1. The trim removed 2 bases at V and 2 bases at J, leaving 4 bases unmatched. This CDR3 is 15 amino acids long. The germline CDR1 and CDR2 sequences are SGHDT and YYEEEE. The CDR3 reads CASSFDRGRQETQYF. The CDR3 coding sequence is TGTGCCAGCAGCTTTGACAGGGGGAGGCAAGAGACCCAGTACTTC. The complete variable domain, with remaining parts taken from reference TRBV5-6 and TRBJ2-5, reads DAGVTQSPTHLIKTRGQQVTLRCSPKSGHDTVSWYQQALGQGPQFIFQYYEEEERQRGNFPDRFSGHQFPNYSSELNVNALLLGDSALYLCASSFDRGRQETQYFGPGTRLLVL.

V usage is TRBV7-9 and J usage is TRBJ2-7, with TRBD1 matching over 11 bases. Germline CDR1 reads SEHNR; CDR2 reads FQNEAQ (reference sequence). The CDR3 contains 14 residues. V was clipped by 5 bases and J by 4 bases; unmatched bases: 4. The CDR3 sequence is CASSRTGGAYEQYF. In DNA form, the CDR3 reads TGTGCCAGCAGCAGGACAGGGGGCGCTTACGAGCAGTACTTC.

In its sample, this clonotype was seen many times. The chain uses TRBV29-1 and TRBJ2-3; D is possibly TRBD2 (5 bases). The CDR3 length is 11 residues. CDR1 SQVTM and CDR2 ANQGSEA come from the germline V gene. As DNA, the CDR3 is TGCAGTCCGGGGTTCACAGATACGCAGTATTTT. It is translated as CSPGFTDTQYF.

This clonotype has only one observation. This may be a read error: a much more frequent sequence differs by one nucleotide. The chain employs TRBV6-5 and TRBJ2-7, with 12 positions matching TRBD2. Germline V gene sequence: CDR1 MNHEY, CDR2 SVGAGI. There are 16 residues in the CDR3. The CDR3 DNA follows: TGTGCCAGCAGTCTTTCGGGACTAGCGGGCAACTACGAGGAGTACTTC. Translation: CASSLSGLAGNYEEYF.

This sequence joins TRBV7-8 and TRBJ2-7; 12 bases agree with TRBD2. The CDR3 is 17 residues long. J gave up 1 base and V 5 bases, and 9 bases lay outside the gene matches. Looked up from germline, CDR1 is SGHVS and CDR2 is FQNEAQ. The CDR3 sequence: CASSPGTSGYYSYEQYF. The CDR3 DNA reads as TGTGCCAGCAGCCCGGGGACTAGCGGGTACTATTCCTACGAGCAGTACTTC.

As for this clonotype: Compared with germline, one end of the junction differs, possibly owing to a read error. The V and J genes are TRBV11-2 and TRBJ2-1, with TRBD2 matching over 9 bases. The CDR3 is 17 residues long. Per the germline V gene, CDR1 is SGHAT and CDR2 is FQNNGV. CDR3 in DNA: TGTGCCAGCAGTTTAGGGGTTAGCGGGAGTGTCTTCTATGAGCAGTTCTTC. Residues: CASSLGVSGSVFYEQFF.

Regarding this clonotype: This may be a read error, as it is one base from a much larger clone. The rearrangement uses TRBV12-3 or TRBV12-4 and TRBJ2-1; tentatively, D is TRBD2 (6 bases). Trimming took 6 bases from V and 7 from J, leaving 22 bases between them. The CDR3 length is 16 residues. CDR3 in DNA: TGTGCCAGCAGCCAGTTGGGCGGGATGTCCGGAAATGAGCAGTTCTTC. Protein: CASSQLGGMSGNEQFF.

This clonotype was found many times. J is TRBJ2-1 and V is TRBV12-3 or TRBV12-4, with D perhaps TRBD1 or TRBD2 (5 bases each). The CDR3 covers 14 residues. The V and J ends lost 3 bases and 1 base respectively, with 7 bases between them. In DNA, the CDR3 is TGTGCCAGCAGTTTGAGGGGATCCTACAATGAGCAGTTCTTC. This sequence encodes CASSLRGSYNEQFF.

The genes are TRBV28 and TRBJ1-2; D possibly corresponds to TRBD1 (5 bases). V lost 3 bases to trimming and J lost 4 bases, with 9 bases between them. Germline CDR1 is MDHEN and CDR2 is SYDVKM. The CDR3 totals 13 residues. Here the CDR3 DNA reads TGTGCCAGCAGTTTCAGGGCGGCCTATGGCTACACCTTC. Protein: CASSFRAAYGYTF.

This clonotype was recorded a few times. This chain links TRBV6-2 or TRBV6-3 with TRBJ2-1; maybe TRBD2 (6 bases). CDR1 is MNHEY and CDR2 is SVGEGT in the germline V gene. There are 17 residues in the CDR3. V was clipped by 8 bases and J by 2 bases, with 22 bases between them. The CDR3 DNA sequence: TGTGCCAGCCACGGAGGGTACCGTGTTCGAGCCTACAATGAGCAGTTCTTC. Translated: CASHGGYRVRAYNEQFF.

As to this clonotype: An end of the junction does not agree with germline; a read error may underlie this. CDR3 amino acids: CAISQGSQGTYGYTF. CDR3 nucleotides: TGCGCCATCAGCCAAGGCTCTCAGGGAACCTATGGCTACACCTTC. The chain has TRBV4-3 and TRBJ1-2; maybe TRBD1 (5 bases). This CDR3 has 15 residues. Germline values: CDR1 LGHNA, CDR2 YSLEER.